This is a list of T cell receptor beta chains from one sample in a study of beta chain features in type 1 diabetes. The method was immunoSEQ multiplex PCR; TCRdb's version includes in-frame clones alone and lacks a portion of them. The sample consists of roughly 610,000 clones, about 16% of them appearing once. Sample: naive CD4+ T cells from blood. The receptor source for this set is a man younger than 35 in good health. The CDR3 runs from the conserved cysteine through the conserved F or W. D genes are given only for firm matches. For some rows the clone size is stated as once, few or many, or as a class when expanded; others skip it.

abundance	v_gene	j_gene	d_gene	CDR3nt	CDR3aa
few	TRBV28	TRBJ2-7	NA	TGTGCCAGCAGTTCCCCTTCAGGGGACACCACCTACGAGCAGTACTTC	CASSSPSGDTTYEQYF
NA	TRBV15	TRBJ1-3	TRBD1	TGTGCCACCAGCAGAGGAACAGGGGGGTCTGGAAACACCATATATTTT	CATSRGTGGSGNTIYF
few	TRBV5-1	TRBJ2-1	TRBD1	TGCGCCAGCAGCTCCGCCGGGACAGGACACAATGAGCAGTTCTTC	CASSSAGTGHNEQFF
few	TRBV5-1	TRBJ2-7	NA	TGCGCCAGCAGCTTGGAGGGTTCCTACGAGCAGTACTTC	CASSLEGSYEQYF
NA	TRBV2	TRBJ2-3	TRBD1	TGTGCCAGCAGAGTACAGGGGCCAGATACGCAGTATTTT	CASRVQGPDTQYF
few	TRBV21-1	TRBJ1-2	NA	TGTGCCACCATCCTACGCGGCTACACCTTC	CATILRGYTF
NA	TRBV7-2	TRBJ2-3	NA	TGTGCCAGCAGCTTCGGCCCAGATACGCAGTATTTT	CASSFGPDTQYF
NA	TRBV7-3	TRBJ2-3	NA	TGTGCCAGCAGCTCCCCAGGCACAGATACGCAGTATTTT	CASSSPGTDTQYF
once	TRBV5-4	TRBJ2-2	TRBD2	TGTGCCAGCAGCACGAGAGGCCGGCTAGCGGTGAACACCGGGGAGCTGTTTTTT	CASSTRGRLAVNTGELFF
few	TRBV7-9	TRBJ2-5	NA	TGTGCCAGCAGCTTAGGCGGGTACGGGACCCAGTACTTC	CASSLGGYGTQYF
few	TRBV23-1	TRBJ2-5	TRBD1	TGCGCCAGCGCCCAACAGGGGTACCAAGAGACCCAGTACTTC	CASAQQGYQETQYF
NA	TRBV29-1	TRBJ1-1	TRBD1	TGCAGCGTTCGGACAGGGAGGGACACTGAAGCTTTCTTT	CSVRTGRDTEAFF
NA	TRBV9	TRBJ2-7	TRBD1	TGTGCCAGCAGCGTAGACGGACAGGGGCATTACGAGCAGTACTTC	CASSVDGQGHYEQYF
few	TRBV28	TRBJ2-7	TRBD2	TGTGCCAGCAGTTCTAGCGGAGGGGCGTTCCACGAGCAGTACTTC	CASSSSGGAFHEQYF
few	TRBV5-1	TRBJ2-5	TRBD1	TGCGCCAGCAGCCTGGACAGGGGTGATCTCCCCCAGTACTTC	CASSLDRGDLPQYF
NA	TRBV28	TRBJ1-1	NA	TGTGCCAGCCCTTATATGAACACTGAAGCTTTCTTT	CASPYMNTEAFF
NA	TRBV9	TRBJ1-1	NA	TGTGCCAGCAGCGTATCCGCCCCCACGACTGAAGCTTTCTTT	CASSVSAPTTEAFF
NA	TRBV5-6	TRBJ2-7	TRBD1	TGTGCCAGCATCCCCGGACAGGGGGCCTACGAGCAGTACTTC	CASIPGQGAYEQYF
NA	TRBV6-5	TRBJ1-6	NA	TGTGCCAGCAGTTTCTGGGGGGCTAATTCACCCCTCCACTTT	CASSFWGANSPLHF
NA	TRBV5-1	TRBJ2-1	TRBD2	TGCGCCAGCAGGATAGCGGGGGTCGGGTATGAGCAGTTCTTC	CASRIAGVGYEQFF
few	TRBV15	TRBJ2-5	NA	TGTGCCACCAGCAGAGATCTTGTAGGACAGCAAGAGACCCAGTACTTC	CATSRDLVGQQETQYF
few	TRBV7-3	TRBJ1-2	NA	TGTGCCAGCAGCTTTACAGGAGGGAACTATGGCTACACCTTC	CASSFTGGNYGYTF
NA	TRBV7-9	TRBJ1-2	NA	TGTGCCAGCAGCTTGGTGGCCTTGGTGGGGCTCGCGGGCTACACCTTC	CASSLVALVGLAGYTF
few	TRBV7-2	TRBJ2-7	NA	TGTGCCAGCAGCTTAGGAGGGACGGAGGAGCAGTACTTC	CASSLGGTEEQYF
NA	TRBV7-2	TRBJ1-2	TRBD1	TGTGCCAGCAGCTTAGTTCCGGGACAGAACTATGGCTACACCTTC	CASSLVPGQNYGYTF
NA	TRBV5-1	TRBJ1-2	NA	TGCGCCAGCAGCTCGGGTTATGGCTACACCTTC	CASSSGYGYTF
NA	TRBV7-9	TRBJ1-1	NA	TGTGCCAGCAGCTTCAGCCGGAACACTGAAGCTTTCTTT	CASSFSRNTEAFF